One sample yielded the 24 T cell receptor beta chains listed below, sequenced in a study of response to subunit inactivated influenza vaccine. In TCRdb, the RT-PCR reads were re-called with MiXCR into one record per CDR3 protein. The table has approximately 730,000 distinct CDR3 sequences, more than 11% seen once; the top ten hold 5.5% to 7%. Sequenced material: PBMCs from blood, taken approximately 15 days before vaccination. The receptors come from a man aged 45-65 years who received an inactivated influenza vaccine.

The rearrangement links TRBV4-3 to TRBJ1-5; the D is unclear. V was trimmed by 1 base and J by 2 bases, leaving 6 bases between them. This CDR3 spans 14 amino acids. The V gene's germline CDR1 is LGHNA and CDR2 YSLEER. CDR3 sequence: CASSQGLRNQPQHF. In nucleotides, the CDR3 is TGCGCCAGCAGCCAAGGGCTCCGCAATCAGCCCCAGCATTTT.

This clonotype was observed a handful of times. The V call is TRBV12-3 or TRBV12-4, the J call TRBJ2-7, with D perhaps matching TRBD2 (5 bases). The CDR3 is 19 residues long. Trimming removed 3 bases at V and 4 bases at J, with 28 bases between. In nucleotides, the CDR3 is TGTGCCAGCAGTTTCCCCCGGTACCGAGCCCCAAGCTGGGAGTACGAGCAGTACTTC. It specifies CASSFPRYRAPSWEYEQYF.

The CDR3, as DNA: TGCGCCAGCAGCGTAACCACAGGGTCCACTGAAGCTTTCTTT. As protein: CASSVTTGSTEAFF. V is TRBV5-1 and J is TRBJ1-1; D is possibly TRBD1 (6 bases). Looked up from germline, CDR1 is SGHRS and CDR2 is YFSETQ. The CDR3 length is 14 residues. The V gene lost 4 bases and the J gene lost 4 bases, with 14 bases spanning the gap.

This clonotype has at least ten counts. The chain links TRBV29-1 to TRBJ2-1, with 9 bases that match TRBD2. Germline-derived CDR1 and CDR2 are SQVTM and ANQGSEA. V gave up 4 bases and J gave up 0 bases; unmatched junction bases: 7. The CDR3 is 16 amino acids. The CDR3 region is CSVGRGGGFSYNEQFF. The CDR3 DNA reads as TGCAGCGTTGGGCGCGGGGGGGGTTTCTCCTACAATGAGCAGTTCTTC.

In this sample, this clonotype turned up many times. The chain has TRBV7-2 and TRBJ1-6; no definite D call. The CDR3 runs to 15 residues. Germline loops: CDR1 SGHTA, CDR2 FQGNSA. In DNA, the CDR3 is TGTGTAGAGGTCGGGTGGAGGTCCTATAATTCACCCCTCCACTTT. This codes for CVEVGWRSYNSPLHF.

The V and J genes are TRBV12-3 or TRBV12-4 and TRBJ2-1; TRBD1 is a possible D gene (6 bases). The V and J ends lost 2 bases and 3 bases respectively, with 11 bases between them. CDR3 size: 15 residues. DNA for the CDR3: TGTGCCAGCAGTTTACCCAGGGGCGACTACAATGAGCAGTTCTTC. Translated: CASSLPRGDYNEQFF.

The sample holds a few counts of this clonotype. This rearrangement joins TRBV6-1 to TRBJ2-2, with 8 nucleotides matching TRBD2. Germline V CDR1 and CDR2: MNHNS, SASEGT. CDR3 length: 17 residues. The V gene end was trimmed by 2 bases and the J gene end by 4 bases; junction bases not matched to a gene: 9. CDR3 residues: CASSEYAGGPPTGELFF. DNA of the CDR3: TGTGCCAGCAGTGAATATGCGGGAGGCCCTCCCACCGGGGAGCTGTTTTTT.

This chain joins TRBV12-3 or TRBV12-4 and TRBJ2-7; D possibly corresponds to TRBD1 (5 bases). V lost 5 bases, J lost 2 bases, and 13 bases lay in between. The CDR3 contains 14 residues. The CDR3 sequence: CASSPPRDPYEQYF. CDR3 DNA sequence: TGTGCCAGCAGTCCCCCCAGGGATCCCTACGAGCAGTACTTC.

The chain recombines TRBV3-1 with TRBJ1-1; 8 bases fit TRBD1. In germline, CDR1 is LGHDT, CDR2 YNNKEL (reference sequence). The trim removed 4 bases at V and 3 bases at J, leaving 7 bases unmatched. The CDR3 has 15 amino acids. The CDR3 spells CASSPTGARDTEAFF. CDR3 bases: TGTGCCAGCAGCCCGACAGGGGCGAGGGACACTGAAGCTTTCTTT. Based on the CDR3 plus reference TRBV3-1 and TRBJ1-1, the full variable domain is DTAVSQTPKYLVTQMGNDKSIKCEQNLGHDTMYWYKQDSKKFLKIMFSYNNKELIINETVPNRFSPKSPDKAHLNLHINSLELGDSAVYFCASSPTGARDTEAFFGQGTRLTVV.

The chain employs TRBV4-3 and TRBJ1-2; unclear D gene. This CDR3 has 14 amino acids. The V gene's germline CDR1 is LGHNA and CDR2 YSLEER. Trimming shortened V by 0 bases and J by 2 bases, and 7 bases separated the two germline ends. CDR3 in DNA: TGCGCCAGCAGCCAAGATAGGGCGAACTATGGCTACACCTTC. This gives the protein CASSQDRANYGYTF.

This clonotype is judged medium-sized. The chain carries TRBV12-3 or TRBV12-4 and TRBJ2-3, with 9 positions matching TRBD1. The CDR3 has 16 residues. The V gene end was trimmed by 5 bases and the J gene end by 0 bases; junction bases not matched to a gene: 6. The CDR3 protein is CASSTTGTGSTDTQYF. CDR3 nucleotides: TGTGCCAGCAGTACCACCGGGACAGGGAGCACAGATACGCAGTATTTT.

The sample holds many counts of this clonotype. V is TRBV28 and J is TRBJ2-5; TRBD1 aligns across 9 bases. Germline CDR1 reads MDHEN; CDR2 reads SYDVKM. Losses at the gene ends were 11 bases for V and 0 bases for J; bases not matched to a gene: 4. CDR3 length equals 13 residues. CDR3 nucleotide sequence: TGTGCCGCCGGGACAGGGTACCAAGAGACCCAGTACTTC. Its translation is CAAGTGYQETQYF.

This chain links TRBV4-3 with TRBJ1-5; 7 nucleotides agree with TRBD1. The V gene end was trimmed by 0 bases and the J gene end by 7 bases; junction bases not matched to a gene: 6. CDR1 is LGHNA, CDR2 YSLEER, per germline. This CDR3 region has 15 residues. The CDR3 DNA sequence: TGCGCCAGCAGCCAAGACCGGGACAGCTCCCAGCCCCAGCATTTT. This translates into CASSQDRDSSQPQHF.

This chain uses TRBV4-2 with TRBJ2-1; D gene unclear. The CDR3 loop spans 14 amino acids. V lost 1 base and J lost 3, with 7 bases in between. The germline gives CDR1 LGHNA, CDR2 YNFKEQ. The CDR3 bases are TGTGCCAGCAGCCAAGTGGACGGCTACAATGAGCAGTTCTTC. Translated: CASSQVDGYNEQFF.

This clonotype was observed a handful of times. The J gene is TRBJ2-1, the V gene TRBV20-1; 13 bases match TRBD2. The V segment lost 6 bases and the J segment 4 bases; nucleotides outside the gene matches: 3. The germline V gene encodes CDR1 DFQATT and CDR2 SNEGSKA (reference sequence). The CDR3 is 14 amino acids. In DNA, the CDR3 is TGCAGTGCAGCACTAGCGGGGGGGTACAATGAGCAGTTCTTC. Amino acids: CSAALAGGYNEQFF.

This chain uses TRBV6-1 with TRBJ1-4; a weak D match, TRBD1 (6 bases). Germline V CDR1 and CDR2: MNHNS, SASEGT. The germline V and J ends were trimmed by 2 bases and 0 bases, with 13 bases remaining between them. The CDR3 length is 17 residues. CDR3 in DNA: TGTGCCAGCAGTGAAATAGGACAGCGAACAACTAATGAAAAACTGTTTTTT. Its protein product is CASSEIGQRTTNEKLFF.

This chain uses TRBV28 with TRBJ2-3, with D perhaps matching TRBD1 (6 bases). Trimming took off 4 bases at V and 4 bases at J, with 12 bases between the two ends. The CDR3 length is 14 residues. Germline assignment: CDR1 MDHEN and CDR2 SYDVKM. The CDR3 sequence is CASSSPQGPDTQYF. In nucleotides, the CDR3 is TGTGCCAGCAGTTCCCCACAGGGTCCAGATACGCAGTATTTT.

This chain links TRBV5-6 with TRBJ1-6; TRBD1 matches at 7 bases. The germline CDR1 and CDR2 sequences are SGHDT and YYEEEE. This CDR3 is 18 amino acids long. With V trimmed by 0 bases and J by 0 bases, 6 bases remained unmatched. The CDR3 DNA is TGTGCCAGCAGCTTGGAAGGGGGCAGCAGCTCCTATAATTCACCCCTCCACTTT. Protein product: CASSLEGGSSSYNSPLHF.

The chain carries TRBV5-1 and TRBJ1-1; D unclear. The V and J ends lost 5 bases and 4 bases respectively, with 12 bases between them. Per the germline V gene, CDR1 is SGHRS and CDR2 is YFSETQ. CDR3 length: 13 residues. The CDR3 region is CASSFAGITEAFF. CDR3 DNA: TGCGCCAGCAGTTTTGCGGGCATCACTGAAGCTTTCTTT.

V usage is TRBV3-1 and J usage is TRBJ2-7; D could derive from TRBD1 or TRBD2 (5 bases each). CDR3 length: 12 residues. From germline, CDR1 is LGHDT and CDR2 YNNKEL (reference sequence). V lost 0 bases and J 9 bases, leaving 9 bases between the germline ends. Here the CDR3 DNA reads TGTGCCAGCAGCCAAGACGTGGGACCGCAGTACTTC. This encodes CASSQDVGPQYF.

This clonotype was seen more than once but under ten times. The chain carries TRBV10-3 and TRBJ2-2; tentative D call: TRBD1 (7 bases). Trimming cost V 8 bases and J 1 base, with 23 bases left between them. Germline V CDR1 and CDR2: ENHRY, SYGVKD. The CDR3 is made up of 18 amino acids. DNA of the CDR3: TGTGCCATCGGGCTGGACAGGAGGGAGTCTGTGAACACCGGGGAGCTGTTTTTT. Its translation is CAIGLDRRESVNTGELFF.

This clonotype was seen a few times. V usage is TRBV28 and J usage is TRBJ1-5; D remains ambiguous. This CDR3 contains 13 residues. V gave up 5 bases and J gave up 9 bases, with 14 bases separating them. The V gene's germline CDR1 is MDHEN and CDR2 SYDVKM. The CDR3 sequence: CASSLTGEAPQHF. The CDR3 region has the DNA TGTGCCAGCAGTCTCACCGGAGAGGCGCCCCAGCATTTT.

This chain uses TRBV6-1 with TRBJ1-4, with D hard to call. V gave up 3 bases and J gave up 0 bases, with 17 bases separating them. The CDR3 loop spans 18 amino acids. CDR1 is MNHNS and CDR2 is SASEGT in the germline V gene. CDR3 sequence reads: CASSEFFFEGATNEKLFF. CDR3 in DNA: TGTGCCAGCAGTGAGTTTTTTTTTGAGGGTGCAACTAATGAAAAACTGTTTTTT.

This clonotype was observed a handful of times. The chain has TRBV7-3 and TRBJ2-1; D is uncertain. V was clipped by 4 bases and J by 4 bases, with 5 bases between them. The CDR3 has 12 amino acids. Per the germline V gene, CDR1 is SGHTA and CDR2 is FQGTGA. The CDR3 DNA follows: TGTGCCAGCAGCTATCGATACAATGAGCAGTTCTTC. This gives the protein CASSYRYNEQFF. The whole variable domain, remainder taken from reference TRBV7-3 and TRBJ2-1, is GAGVSQTPSNKVTEKGKYVELRCDPISGHTALYWYRQSLGQGPEFLIYFQGTGAADDSGLPNDRFFAVRPEGSVSTLKIQRTERGDSAVYLCASSYRYNEQFFGPGTRLTVL.